This is a list of T cell receptor beta chains from one sample in a study of cytomegalovirus exposure and HLA in healthy donors. The table came from immunoSEQ multiplex PCR; TCRdb's copy has only in-frame clones and leaves some out. The sample has roughly 100,000 clones, roughly four fifths seen once. Input material: PBMCs. The receptors were sampled from a man between 60 and 70 years old in good health and CMV-seronegative. CDR3s leave out the opening cysteine and the closing phenylalanine or tryptophan. The order of the fields is CDR3 length, J gene, V gene, CDR3 protein.

12 TRBJ2-2 TRBV11-2 ASSGGLVTGELF
15 TRBJ2-5 TRBV25-1 ASSEGGLAGLQETQY
14 TRBJ2-7 TRBV7-9 ASSLDSRGVVHEQY
15 TRBJ1-2 TRBV7-2 ASSRIQSGSYNYGYT
14 TRBJ2-2 TRBV7-9 ASSPRAGGGTGELF
13 TRBJ2-5 TRBV6-1 ASSVAGAGVETQY
16 TRBJ2-7 TRBV5-6 ASSLGLAGGHITYEQY
13 TRBJ2-2 TRBV19 ASSNRGGNTGELF
12 TRBJ1-2 TRBV7-8 ASSLGQGAYGYT
14 TRBJ1-4 TRBV7-8 ASSPGGGLRNEKLF
13 TRBJ2-5 TRBV5-1 ASRPGTSGRETQY
13 TRBJ2-3 TRBV6-5 ASNPSGVVTDTQY
16 TRBJ2-3 TRBV4-2 ASSQDELRTGVTDTQY
13 TRBJ2-2 TRBV15 ATSRAGGETGELF
14 TRBJ1-5 TRBV11-2 ASSLGTGLSNQPQH
13 TRBJ2-2 TRBV5-3 ARSSGTGNTGELF
10 TRBJ2-5 TRBV29-1 SVAGGGETQY
13 TRBJ1-1 TRBV4-2 ASSRTGQGDTEAF
15 TRBJ1-4 TRBV7-9 ASSLAPVVEANEKLF
11 TRBJ2-2 TRBV5-1 ASSGQGTGELF
14 TRBJ2-1 TRBV6-5 ASSYRAGGSYNEQF
16 TRBJ1-2 TRBV19 ASSIFRSPTPSNYGYT
13 TRBJ1-2 TRBV13 ASSTWGTGGYGYT
17 TRBJ2-6 TRBV9 ASSGSSDSYLSGANVLT